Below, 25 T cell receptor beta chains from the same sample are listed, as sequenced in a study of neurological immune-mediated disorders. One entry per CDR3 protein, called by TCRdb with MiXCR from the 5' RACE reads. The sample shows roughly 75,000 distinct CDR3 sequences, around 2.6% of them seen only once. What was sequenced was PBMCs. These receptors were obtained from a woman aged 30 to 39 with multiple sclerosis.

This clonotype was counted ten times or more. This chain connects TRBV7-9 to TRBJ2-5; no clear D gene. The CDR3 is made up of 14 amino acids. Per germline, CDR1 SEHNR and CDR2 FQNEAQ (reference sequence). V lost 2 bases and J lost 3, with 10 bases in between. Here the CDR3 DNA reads TGTGCCAGCAGCTTAATGACAACGGAAGAGACCCAGTACTTC. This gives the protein CASSLMTTEETQYF.

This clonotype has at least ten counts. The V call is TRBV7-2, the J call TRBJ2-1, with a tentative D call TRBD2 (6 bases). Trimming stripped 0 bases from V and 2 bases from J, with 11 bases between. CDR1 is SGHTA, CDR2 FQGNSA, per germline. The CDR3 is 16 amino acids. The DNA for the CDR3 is TGTGCCAGCAGCTTAGCTAGCGGAAACACCTACAATGAGCAGTTCTTC. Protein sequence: CASSLASGNTYNEQFF.

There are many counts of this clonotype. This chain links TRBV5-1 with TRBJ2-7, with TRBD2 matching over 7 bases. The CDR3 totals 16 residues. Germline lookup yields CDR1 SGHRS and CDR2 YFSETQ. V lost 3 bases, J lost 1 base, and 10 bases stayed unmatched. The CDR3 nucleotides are TGCGCCAGCAGCTCCCGATATCTAGCGGAATCCTACGAGCAGTACTTC. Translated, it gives CASSSRYLAESYEQYF.

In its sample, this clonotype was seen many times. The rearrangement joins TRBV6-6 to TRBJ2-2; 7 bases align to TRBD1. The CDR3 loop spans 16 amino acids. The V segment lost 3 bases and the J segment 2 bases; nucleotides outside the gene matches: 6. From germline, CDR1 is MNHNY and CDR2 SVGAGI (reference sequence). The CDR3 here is CASSYGQALNTGELFF. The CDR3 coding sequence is TGTGCCAGCAGTTATGGACAGGCCCTTAACACCGGGGAGCTGTTTTTT.

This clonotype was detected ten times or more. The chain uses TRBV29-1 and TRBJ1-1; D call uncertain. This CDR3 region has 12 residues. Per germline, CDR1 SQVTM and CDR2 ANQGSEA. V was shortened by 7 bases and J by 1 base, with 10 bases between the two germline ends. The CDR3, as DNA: TGCAGCGCTGCCCGTCGGAACACTGAAGCTTTCTTT. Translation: CSAARRNTEAFF. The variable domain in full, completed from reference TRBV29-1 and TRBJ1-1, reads SAVISQKPSRDICQRGTSLTIQCQVDSQVTMMFWYRQQPGQSLTLIATANQGSEATYESGFVIDKFPISRPNLTFSTLTVSNMSPEDSSIYLCSAARRNTEAFFGQGTRLTVV.

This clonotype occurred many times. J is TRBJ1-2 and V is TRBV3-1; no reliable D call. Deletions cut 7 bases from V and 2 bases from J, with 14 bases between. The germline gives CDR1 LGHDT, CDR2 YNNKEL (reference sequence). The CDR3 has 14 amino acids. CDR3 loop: CASKSGPENYGYTF. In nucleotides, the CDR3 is TGTGCCAGCAAAAGTGGTCCCGAAAACTATGGCTACACCTTC.

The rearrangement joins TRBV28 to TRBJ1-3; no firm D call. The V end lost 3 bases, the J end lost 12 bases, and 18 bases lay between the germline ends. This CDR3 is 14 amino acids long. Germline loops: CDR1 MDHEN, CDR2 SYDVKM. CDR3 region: CASSFPQGRENIYF. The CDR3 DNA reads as TGTGCCAGCAGTTTCCCACAAGGGAGGGAAAACATATATTTT.

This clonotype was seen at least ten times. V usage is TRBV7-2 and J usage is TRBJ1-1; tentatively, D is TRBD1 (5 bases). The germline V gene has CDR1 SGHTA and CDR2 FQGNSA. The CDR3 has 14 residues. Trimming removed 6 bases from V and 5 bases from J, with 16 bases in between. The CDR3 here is CASRMGLYETEAFF. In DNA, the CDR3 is TGTGCCAGCAGGATGGGGCTCTATGAAACTGAAGCTTTCTTT. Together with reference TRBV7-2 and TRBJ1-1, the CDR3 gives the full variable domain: GAGVSQSPSNKVTEKGKDVELRCDPISGHTALYWYRQSLGQGLEFLIYFQGNSAPDKSGLPSDRFSAERTGGSVSTLTIQRTQQEDSAVYLCASRMGLYETEAFFGQGTRLTVV.

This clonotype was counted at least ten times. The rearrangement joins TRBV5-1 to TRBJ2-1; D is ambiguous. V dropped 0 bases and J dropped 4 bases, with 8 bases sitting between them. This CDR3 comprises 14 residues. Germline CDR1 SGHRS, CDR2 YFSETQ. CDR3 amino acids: CASSLGDPYNEQFF. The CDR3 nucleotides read TGCGCCAGCAGCTTGGGGGATCCTTACAATGAGCAGTTCTTC.

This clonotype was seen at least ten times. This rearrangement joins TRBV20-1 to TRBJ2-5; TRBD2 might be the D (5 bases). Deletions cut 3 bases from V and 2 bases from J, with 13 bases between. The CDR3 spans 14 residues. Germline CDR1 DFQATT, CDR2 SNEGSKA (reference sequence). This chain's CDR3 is CSARTQRIQETQYF. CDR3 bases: TGCAGTGCTAGGACTCAGCGGATTCAAGAGACCCAGTACTTC.

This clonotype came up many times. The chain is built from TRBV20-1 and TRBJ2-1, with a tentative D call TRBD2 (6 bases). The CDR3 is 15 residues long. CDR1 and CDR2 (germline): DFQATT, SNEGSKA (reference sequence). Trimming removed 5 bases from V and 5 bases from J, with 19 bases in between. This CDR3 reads CSAGGGGSRNNEQFF. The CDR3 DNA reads TGCAGTGCTGGGGGAGGAGGGAGCAGAAACAATGAGCAGTTCTTC.

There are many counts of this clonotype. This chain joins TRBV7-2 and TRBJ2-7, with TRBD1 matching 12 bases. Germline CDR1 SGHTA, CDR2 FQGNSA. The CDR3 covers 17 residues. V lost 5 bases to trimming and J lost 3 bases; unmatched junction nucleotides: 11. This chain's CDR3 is CASSPPGTGGDFYEQYF. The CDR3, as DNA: TGTGCCAGCAGCCCCCCCGGGACAGGGGGCGATTTCTACGAGCAGTACTTC.

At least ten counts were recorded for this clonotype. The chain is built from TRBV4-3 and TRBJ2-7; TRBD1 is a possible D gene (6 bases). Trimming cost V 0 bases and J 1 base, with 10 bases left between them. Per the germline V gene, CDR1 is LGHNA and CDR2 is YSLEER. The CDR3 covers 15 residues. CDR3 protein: CASSQDKDSSYEQYF. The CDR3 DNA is TGCGCCAGCAGCCAAGATAAGGACAGTTCCTACGAGCAGTACTTC.

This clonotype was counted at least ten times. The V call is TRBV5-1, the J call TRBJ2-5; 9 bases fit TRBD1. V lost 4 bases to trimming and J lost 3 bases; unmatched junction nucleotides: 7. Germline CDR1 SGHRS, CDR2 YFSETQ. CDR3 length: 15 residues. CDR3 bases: TGCGCCAGCAGCCTGGGACAGGGAGGCGAAGAGACCCAGTACTTC. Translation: CASSLGQGGEETQYF.

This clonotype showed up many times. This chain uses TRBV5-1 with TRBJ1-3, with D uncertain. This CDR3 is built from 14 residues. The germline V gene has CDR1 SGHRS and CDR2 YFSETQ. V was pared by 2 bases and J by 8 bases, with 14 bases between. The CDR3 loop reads CASSFEGSLDTIYF. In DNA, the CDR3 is TGCGCCAGCAGCTTTGAAGGGTCTCTGGACACCATATATTTT.

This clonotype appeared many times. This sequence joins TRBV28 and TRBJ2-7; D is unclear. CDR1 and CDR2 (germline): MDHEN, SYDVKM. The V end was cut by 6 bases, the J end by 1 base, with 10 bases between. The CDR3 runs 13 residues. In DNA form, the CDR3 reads TGTGCCAGCAGCCCCTATTCTTCCTACGAGCAGTACTTC. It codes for CASSPYSSYEQYF.

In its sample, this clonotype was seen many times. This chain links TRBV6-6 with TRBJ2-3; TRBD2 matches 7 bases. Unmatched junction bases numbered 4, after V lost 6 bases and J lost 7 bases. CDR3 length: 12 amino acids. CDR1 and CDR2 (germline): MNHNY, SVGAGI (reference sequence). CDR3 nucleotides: TGTGCCAGCAGCCCGGGGGGTTATACGCAGTATTTT. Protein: CASSPGGYTQYF.

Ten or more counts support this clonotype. The CDR3 loop reads CASSLMGLGHGELFF. The CDR3, as DNA: TGCGCCAGCAGCTTGATGGGACTTGGTCACGGGGAGCTGTTTTTT. J is TRBJ2-2 and V is TRBV5-1, with D possibly being TRBD2 (6 bases). The CDR3 runs 15 residues. Trimming removed 1 base at V and 7 bases at J, with 14 bases between. Germline V gives CDR1 SGHRS, CDR2 YFSETQ.

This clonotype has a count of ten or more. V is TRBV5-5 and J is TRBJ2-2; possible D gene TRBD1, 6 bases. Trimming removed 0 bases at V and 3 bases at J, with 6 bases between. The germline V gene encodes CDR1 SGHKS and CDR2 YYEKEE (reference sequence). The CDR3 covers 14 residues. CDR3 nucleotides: TGTGCCAGCAGCTTGGGACAGGACACCGGGGAGCTGTTTTTT. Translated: CASSLGQDTGELFF.

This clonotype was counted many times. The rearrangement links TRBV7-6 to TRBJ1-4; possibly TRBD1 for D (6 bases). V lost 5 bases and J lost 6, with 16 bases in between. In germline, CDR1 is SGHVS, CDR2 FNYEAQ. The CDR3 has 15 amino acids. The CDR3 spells CASSSTGNIHEKLFF. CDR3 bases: TGTGCCAGCAGCAGCACAGGGAACATCCATGAAAAACTGTTTTTT.

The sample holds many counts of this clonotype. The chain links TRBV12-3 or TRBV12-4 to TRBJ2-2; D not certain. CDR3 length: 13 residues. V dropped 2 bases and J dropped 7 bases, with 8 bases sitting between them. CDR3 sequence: CASSLTPFGELFF. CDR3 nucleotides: TGTGCCAGCAGTTTAACTCCATTCGGGGAGCTGTTTTTT.

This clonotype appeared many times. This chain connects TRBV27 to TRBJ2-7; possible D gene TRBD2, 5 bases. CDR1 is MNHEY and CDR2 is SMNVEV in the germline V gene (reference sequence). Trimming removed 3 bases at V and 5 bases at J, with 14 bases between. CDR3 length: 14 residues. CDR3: CASSLLAPGNEQYF. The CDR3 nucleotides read TGTGCCAGCAGTTTGCTAGCCCCGGGGAACGAGCAGTACTTC.

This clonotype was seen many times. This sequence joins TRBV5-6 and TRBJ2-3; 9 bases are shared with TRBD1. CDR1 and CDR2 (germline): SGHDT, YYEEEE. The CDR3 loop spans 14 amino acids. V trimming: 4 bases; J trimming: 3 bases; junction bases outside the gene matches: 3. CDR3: CASSQGQGTDTQYF. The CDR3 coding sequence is TGTGCCAGCAGCCAAGGACAGGGGACAGATACGCAGTATTTT.

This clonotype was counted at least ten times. CDR3 DNA sequence: TGCGCCAGCAGCCTGGGGACAGAAGTCACAGATACGCAGTATTTT. Its protein is CASSLGTEVTDTQYF. V gene TRBV5-1 combines with J gene TRBJ2-3; 7 positions match TRBD1. The V gene end was trimmed by 4 bases and the J gene end by 2 bases; junction bases not matched to a gene: 7. The CDR3 consists of 15 residues. Germline V gene lookup returns CDR1 SGHRS and CDR2 YFSETQ.

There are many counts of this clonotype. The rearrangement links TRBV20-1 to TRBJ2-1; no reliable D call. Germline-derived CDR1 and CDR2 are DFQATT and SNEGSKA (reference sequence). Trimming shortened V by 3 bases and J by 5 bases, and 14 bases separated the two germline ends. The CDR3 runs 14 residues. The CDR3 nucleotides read TGCAGTGCTAGTGAAGGCCCTCTTAACAATGAGCAGTTCTTC. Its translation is CSASEGPLNNEQFF.